This T cell receptor beta chain is from a study of blood T cell repertoires in COVID-19. About the study: Acute and convalescent COVID-19 samples came from the United States, Italy and Spain. Nucleic acid was either cDNA or gDNA, and it came from T cells, B-cell-depleted T cells, or PBMCs.

The CDR3 extends over 16 amino acids. Germline V gene lookup returns CDR1 MNHEY and CDR2 SVGAGI. The trim removed 0 bases at V and 0 bases at J, leaving 2 bases unmatched. Measured with immunoSEQ multiplex PCR; TCRdb has only the in-frame clones, and not every one. The table shows approximately 670,000 clones, with over 80% occurring only once. This TCR came from a woman aged 18 to 35 with acute or convalescent COVID-19. The rearrangement joins TRBV6-5 to TRBJ2-1; 7 nucleotides agree with TRBD1. The sequencing sample was made of peripheral blood. Written as DNA, the CDR3 is TGTGCCAGCAGTTACTCCCCAGGGGGCTCCTACAATGAGCAGTTCTTC. Its protein is CASSYSPGGSYNEQFF.